A single TCR beta chain is shown here with its context. The clone's antigen remains unknown. Base qualities were left out, and no much larger clone turns up one base away. This sample is part of a study of T-cell memory formation after mild COVID-19 (dated by TCRdb to 2020 to 2022). Concerning the study at large: TCR sequence clusters from the two donors were largely donor specific. T-cell clones expanding and contracting after mild COVID-19 in a couple of donors were tracked by longitudinal TCRalpha and TCRbeta repertoire sequencing. The cohort comprised two young, previously healthy adult volunteers, one female and one male. Summary of the overall study and its limitations: Clones contracting from day 15 to 85 had balanced CD4/CD8 phenotypes, while a second wave expanding from day 15 to 37 was biased towards CD4+. SARS-CoV-2 specificity was not confirmed for the second-wave clones peaking on day 37. Contracting CD4+ clones were found mainly in CM and EM memory subsets, while CD8+ clones were enriched in EMRA. Only a couple of mild cases were covered in the study, and larger cohorts including severe cases with pre-infection samples were considered necessary. Some responding clones were detected in pre-infection memory, which suggested that pre-existing cross-reactive memory T cells had joined the SARS-CoV-2 response.

A distance of 8 bases separates the germline ends of V and J, which lose 4 bases and 0 bases respectively. Counted from cysteine to phenylalanine, this CDR3 has 14 amino acids. The read is trimmed to its CDR3 DNA, 42 bases read in frame from base 1. CDR1 and CDR2 were assigned from the germline V gene as MGHRA and YSYEKL. The listed sequencing device is Illumina NovaSeq 6000. TCRalpha and TCRbeta cDNA libraries were constructed by 5'RACE with constant-segment primers, with sample barcodes and unique molecular identifiers being introduced. RNA was extracted from every sample with Trizol reagent. The libraries were amplified in two PCR steps, and the second step added a second sample barcode and Illumina TruSeq adapters. The libraries were sequenced on an Illumina NovaSeq using 2 x 150 bp paired-end reads. Concerning the study's data processing: The reads were demultiplexed and collapsed into UMI-guided consensus sequences using migec v1.2.7. Using mixcr v2.1.11, UMI consensuses were aligned to TRA and TRB V and J templates and then assembled into clonotypes. A clonotype was counted as expanded or contracted only if both edgeR and NoisET called the change significant, with noise models trained on biological replicates. For edgeR calls, a false discovery rate-adjusted p below 0.01 and a log2 fold-change threshold of 1 were applied. As an exploratory analysis of dynamics, max-normalized trajectories of the 1000 most abundant clonotypes were examined with PCA combined with hierarchical clustering. Each responding clone was given a CD4 or CD8 phenotype based on the CD4+ and CD8+ repertoires, which had been sequenced separately. TCRdb reprocessing: public reads trimmed at Q25 with fastp, clones called with MiXCR, in-frame beta chains kept. Merged by CDR3 protein, the rows form single entries marked with the most common genes and DNA. Clone size and V and J calls follow TCRdb, not the original study. The sample table records tens of thousands of distinct CDR3 sequences; around a quarter of these occur just once. About 40% of the sample lies in the top ten.

Ficoll-Paque density gradient centrifugation was the method used to isolate PBMCs. The receptor's source is a man aged 18 to 29 who had mild COVID-19 (a few samples of this study predate the infection). The sample titles of this study are shuffled in the database, so cell type and time point are left out; the donor was told from shared clones. The sequence is built from TRBV4-1 and TRBJ2-3, with the D gene not confidently named. The sample was PBMCs or a T cell subset sorted from them (not recorded which). The CDR3 amino acid sequence is: CASSPHRSTDTQYF. The nucleotides read TGCGCCAGCAGCCCCCATCGTAGCACAGATACGCAGTATTTT.